The 27 T cell receptor beta chains in this list originate from one sample, sequenced in a study of blood T cell repertoires in COVID-19. The table came from immunoSEQ multiplex PCR; TCRdb's copy has only in-frame clones and leaves some out. There are 200,000 or so clones in the sample; about 88% occur only once, and under 2% lies in the top ten. Specimen: peripheral blood. The origin of the receptors is a man aged 40-49 years with active or convalescent COVID-19.

V gene TRBV5-6 combines with J gene TRBJ1-5; 9 bases fit TRBD1. V shed 0 bases, J shed 6 bases, and the junction held 1 base outside the gene matches. From germline, CDR1 is SGHDT and CDR2 YYEEEE. The CDR3 is 14 amino acids. CDR3 sequence: CASSLGQGGQPQHF. CDR3 nucleotides: TGTGCCAGCAGCTTGGGACAGGGGGGTCAGCCCCAGCATTTT.

V usage is TRBV2 and J usage is TRBJ1-5, with D hard to call. Looked up from germline, CDR1 is SNHLY and CDR2 is FYNNEI. The CDR3 spans 15 residues. V was pared by 6 bases and J by 6 bases, with 18 bases between. The CDR3 DNA sequence: TGTGCCAGCAGCGCTGATGCCGGGAACCTTCAGCCCCAGCATTTT. Translating gives CASSADAGNLQPQHF.

This chain uses TRBV27 with TRBJ1-5, with unresolved D. The germline V gene has CDR1 MNHEY and CDR2 SMNVEV (reference sequence). Trimming stripped 2 bases from V and 0 bases from J, with 8 bases between. This CDR3 is 15 amino acids long. The CDR3 region is CASSLRELSNQPQHF. The CDR3 DNA reads as TGTGCCAGCAGTTTAAGAGAGCTTAGCAATCAGCCCCAGCATTTT.

Here the CDR3 DNA reads TGTGCCAGCAGTGAAAGACTAGCGGTTTCGAACACCGGGGAGCTGTTTTTT. Translation: CASSERLAVSNTGELFF. This chain uses TRBV2 with TRBJ2-2; 9 bases align to TRBD2. Germline CDR1 and CDR2: SNHLY and FYNNEI. Germline trimming cut 2 bases from V and 0 bases from J; bases unmatched to any gene: 4. The length of the CDR3 is 17 residues. Supplemented by reference TRBV2 and TRBJ2-2, the full variable domain reads EPEVTQTPSHQVTQMGQEVILRCVPISNHLYFYWYRQILGQKVEFLVSFYNNEISEKSEIFDDQFSVERPDGSNFTLKIRSTKLEDSAMYFCASSERLAVSNTGELFFGEGSRLTVL.

Written as DNA, the CDR3 is TGTGCCACAAAAGCCCACAGGGGAAATCAGCCCCAGCATTTT. It yields the protein CATKAHRGNQPQHF. This chain joins TRBV19 and TRBJ1-5, with 7 bases aligning to TRBD1. Germline V gene lookup returns CDR1 LNHDA and CDR2 SQIVND (reference sequence). V dropped 10 bases and J dropped 4; count of bases not matched to a gene: 10. The CDR3 is 14 residues long.

This rearrangement joins TRBV9 to TRBJ2-2, with 8 bases lining up with TRBD2. CDR1 is SGDLS, CDR2 YYNGEE, per germline. This CDR3 region has 16 residues. V was pared by 2 bases and J by 6 bases, with 9 bases of the junction left unmatched. This CDR3 is CASSVRSSGFPGELFF. The CDR3 DNA reads as TGTGCCAGCAGCGTGCGGTCTAGCGGGTTCCCCGGGGAGCTGTTTTTT.

CDR3 region: CASSLGGEQYF. CDR3 in DNA: TGTGCCAGCAGTTTGGGGGGGGAGCAGTACTTC. This chain connects TRBV27 to TRBJ2-7, with 7 bases matching TRBD2. Germline V gene sequence: CDR1 MNHEY, CDR2 SMNVEV (reference sequence). The CDR3 has 11 residues. After removal of 3 bases from V and 7 bases from J, the junction contained 0 bases not matched to a gene.

The gene calls are TRBV6-1 and TRBJ2-3, with 7 bases matching TRBD2. The CDR3 runs 16 residues. Trimming removed 4 bases from V and 2 bases from J; junction bases left unmatched: 9. CDR1 MNHNS and CDR2 SASEGT come from the germline V gene. The CDR3 spells CASSVTGLPYTDTQYF. The CDR3 bases are TGTGCCAGCAGTGTTACGGGACTACCGTACACAGATACGCAGTATTTT.

V is TRBV27 and J is TRBJ2-1; tentative D call: TRBD2 (6 bases). Germline V gene lookup returns CDR1 MNHEY and CDR2 SMNVEV (reference sequence). V dropped 3 bases and J dropped 3 bases, with 9 bases sitting between them. The CDR3 spans 14 residues. The CDR3 sequence is CASSLRLDYNEQFF. In DNA, the CDR3 is TGTGCCAGCAGTTTGAGACTAGACTACAATGAGCAGTTCTTC.

Only one count was recorded for this clone. V and J are TRBV5-1 and TRBJ2-1, with TRBD2 matching over 14 bases. There are 17 residues in the CDR3. The V segment lost 0 bases and the J segment 9 bases; nucleotides outside the gene matches: 8. CDR1 is SGHRS, CDR2 YFSETQ, per germline. CDR3 loop: CASSLVGTSGSGREQFF. DNA of the CDR3: TGCGCCAGCAGCTTGGTTGGGACTAGCGGGAGTGGACGTGAGCAGTTCTTC.

Turning to this clone: Other DNA sequences in the same sample also yield this CDR3. The chain joins TRBV28 to TRBJ1-3; a weak D match, TRBD1 (6 bases). This CDR3 is built from 14 residues. V lost 3 bases, J lost 0 bases, and 6 bases lay in between. From germline, CDR1 is MDHEN and CDR2 SYDVKM. CDR3 bases: TGTGCCAGCAGTTTCAGGGGCTCTGGAAACACCATATATTTT. Encoded protein: CASSFRGSGNTIYF.

This clone was seen once. V gene TRBV30 combines with J gene TRBJ2-7; TRBD1 matches at 8 bases. Germline CDR1 GTSNPN, CDR2 SVGIG (reference sequence). V lost 2 bases and J lost 5; bases outside the gene matches: 5. The CDR3 has 13 residues. The chain's CDR3 is CAWSFPGGHEQYF. CDR3 nucleotides: TGTGCCTGGAGTTTCCCAGGGGGCCACGAGCAGTACTTC.

The chain carries TRBV4-2 and TRBJ2-1; no definite D call. CDR1 LGHNA and CDR2 YNFKEQ come from the germline V gene. V was trimmed by 3 bases and J by 4 bases, leaving 13 bases between them. The CDR3 contains 15 residues. The CDR3: CASSQRIVGYNEQFF. The CDR3, as DNA: TGTGCCAGCAGCCAGCGAATAGTCGGGTACAATGAGCAGTTCTTC.

V is TRBV11-2 and J is TRBJ2-7; 8 nucleotides align to TRBD2. There are 15 residues in the CDR3. J gave up 2 bases and V 5 bases, and 8 bases lay outside the gene matches. The germline V gene has CDR1 SGHAT and CDR2 FQNNGV. This CDR3 is CASSALAGGPYEQYF. The CDR3 DNA follows: TGTGCCAGCAGCGCCCTGGCGGGAGGACCCTACGAGCAGTACTTC.

To note about this clone: Other DNA sequences in the same sample also yield this CDR3. J is TRBJ2-3 and V is TRBV9; D possibly corresponds to TRBD1 (6 bases). V was pared by 0 bases and J by 1 base, with 9 bases between. The CDR3 runs 15 residues. Germline CDR1 and CDR2: SGDLS and YYNGEE. In nucleotides, the CDR3 is TGTGCCAGCAGCGTAGAACAGGGACGCACAGATACGCAGTATTTT. Its protein is CASSVEQGRTDTQYF.

V usage is TRBV28 and J usage is TRBJ2-3; 7 bases line up with TRBD1. V lost 5 bases, J lost 3 bases, and 8 bases stayed unmatched. Germline CDR1 and CDR2: MDHEN and SYDVKM. The CDR3 runs 15 residues. CDR3 region: CASSGEGAATDTQYF. CDR3 coding DNA: TGTGCCAGCAGTGGCGAGGGGGCAGCTACAGATACGCAGTATTTT.

V gene TRBV28 combines with J gene TRBJ2-7; TRBD2 matches 8 bases. V trimming: 5 bases; J trimming: 6 bases; junction bases outside the gene matches: 9. This CDR3 is 14 amino acids long. Germline CDR1 is MDHEN and CDR2 is SYDVKM. CDR3: CASSTPRTSSEQYF. The DNA of the CDR3 is TGTGCCAGCAGTACTCCCCGGACTAGCAGCGAGCAGTACTTC.

The chain has TRBV5-5 and TRBJ2-7, with a possible D match to TRBD1 (6 bases). The CDR3 totals 12 residues. The germline gives CDR1 SGHKS, CDR2 YYEKEE (reference sequence). V was shortened by 5 bases and J by 4 bases, with 10 bases between the two germline ends. The CDR3 nucleotides read TGTGCCAGCAGGTACACAGGGTACGAGCAGTACTTC. Amino acids: CASRYTGYEQYF. The full variable domain, rest sourced from reference TRBV5-5 and TRBJ2-7, is DAGVTQSPTHLIKTRGQQVTLRCSPISGHKSVSWYQQVLGQGPQFIFQYYEKEERGRGNFPDRFSARQFPNYSSELNVNALLLGDSALYLCASRYTGYEQYFGPGTRLTVT.

The CDR3 here is CSVGRGYEQYF. The CDR3 DNA follows: TGCAGCGTTGGCAGGGGTTACGAGCAGTACTTC. This rearrangement joins TRBV29-1 to TRBJ2-7, with D possibly being TRBD1 (6 bases). The V gene lost 4 bases and the J gene lost 4 bases, with 8 bases spanning the gap. This CDR3 is 11 amino acids long. Per germline, CDR1 SQVTM and CDR2 ANQGSEA.

The chain is built from TRBV28 and TRBJ1-5; TRBD1 matches 8 bases. Germline V lookup: CDR1 MDHEN, CDR2 SYDVKM. The CDR3 spans 16 residues. V gave up 4 bases and J gave up 7 bases; unmatched junction bases: 12. CDR3 amino acids: CASSSLDRGQRQPQHF. The CDR3 DNA sequence: TGTGCCAGCAGTTCCCTTGACAGGGGACAAAGGCAGCCCCAGCATTTT.

The chain combines TRBV18 with TRBJ1-4; 10 bases match TRBD1. Losses at the gene ends were 6 bases for V and 7 bases for J; bases not matched to a gene: 11. Germline V gene data show CDR1 as KGHSH and CDR2 as LQKENI. CDR3 length: 16 residues. The CDR3 sequence: CASSPGQGRKSEKLFF. DNA of the CDR3: TGTGCCAGCTCCCCGGGACAGGGGAGGAAGAGTGAAAAACTGTTTTTT.

This rearrangement joins TRBV27 to TRBJ2-7; 9 bases align to TRBD1. With 8 bases clipped from V and 2 bases from J, the junction kept 13 bases outside the gene matches. The length of the CDR3 is 16 residues. The germline gives CDR1 MNHEY, CDR2 SMNVEV (reference sequence). The CDR3 protein is CASLGPGQGSAYEQYF. CDR3 DNA sequence: TGTGCCAGCCTGGGACCGGGACAGGGTAGCGCCTACGAGCAGTACTTC.

V usage is TRBV7-9 and J usage is TRBJ1-1; D is unresolved. The V and J ends lost 1 base and 11 bases respectively, with 14 bases between them. The V gene's germline CDR1 is SEHNR and CDR2 FQNEAQ (reference sequence). The CDR3 is 13 amino acids. The DNA for the CDR3 is TGTGCCAGCAGCTTAGGAGGTCCCGTTCTGGCTTTCTTT. This codes for CASSLGGPVLAFF.

This chain links TRBV19 with TRBJ2-7; 14 bases align to TRBD2. V lost 5 bases, J lost 2 bases, and 11 bases stayed unmatched. Germline lookup yields CDR1 LNHDA and CDR2 SQIVND (reference sequence). CDR3 length equals 18 residues. The CDR3 DNA sequence: TGTGCCAGTAGTCCCCGACTAGCGGGGGGGCCGTACCCCTACGAGCAGTACTTC. Its protein product is CASSPRLAGGPYPYEQYF.

The chain links TRBV6-5 to TRBJ2-7; D remains unclear. V gave up 0 bases and J gave up 3 bases, with 12 bases separating them. This CDR3 spans 15 amino acids. In germline, CDR1 is MNHEY, CDR2 SVGAGI. The CDR3 coding sequence is TGTGCCAGCAGTTACTCGAGTTTGGGCAGCTACGAGCAGTACTTC. It is translated as CASSYSSLGSYEQYF.

The chain employs TRBV19 and TRBJ1-1; no reliable D call. The CDR3 consists of 12 residues. Between the trimmed V and J ends, which lost 4 bases and 5 bases, there was a span of 8 bases. CDR1 is LNHDA, CDR2 SQIVND, per germline (reference sequence). The CDR3, as DNA: TGTGCCAGTAGTACCCTCCGGACTGAAGCTTTCTTT. It encodes CASSTLRTEAFF.

The J gene is TRBJ2-1, the V gene TRBV24-1; tentatively, D is TRBD2 (6 bases). V lost 6 bases to trimming and J lost 0 bases, with 11 bases between them. CDR3 length equals 15 residues. CDR1 and CDR2 (germline): KGHDR, SFDVKD. The CDR3: CATSPHGSSYNEQFF. For the CDR3, the DNA is TGTGCCACCAGTCCCCACGGGAGCTCCTACAATGAGCAGTTCTTC.